This T cell receptor (beta chain) was recorded in a study of CD8 T cells in ankylosing spondylitis. TCRdb re-called the 5' RACE reads through MiXCR, storing one row per CDR3 protein. The table has 200,000 to 300,000 distinct CDR3 sequences, 8.6% seen once. This CDR3 contains 15 residues. Germline-derived CDR1 and CDR2 are SGHRS and YFSETQ. With V trimmed by 1 base and J by 8 bases, 7 bases remained unmatched. Study findings and constraints: Some motif variants had been reported before (in reactive arthritis synovial fluid and blood).

As to this clonotype: What it recognizes is unknown.

This TCR came from a male donor with ankylosing spondylitis or in good health (not recorded which). The sample comprised blood, either unsorted or a sorted T cell fraction (not recorded which). This sequence joins TRBV5-1 and TRBJ2-1; TRBD2 matches at 9 bases. The CDR3 is CASSLSGRTRDEQFF. DNA for the CDR3: TGCGCCAGCAGCTTGAGCGGGAGGACTAGGGATGAGCAGTTCTTC.